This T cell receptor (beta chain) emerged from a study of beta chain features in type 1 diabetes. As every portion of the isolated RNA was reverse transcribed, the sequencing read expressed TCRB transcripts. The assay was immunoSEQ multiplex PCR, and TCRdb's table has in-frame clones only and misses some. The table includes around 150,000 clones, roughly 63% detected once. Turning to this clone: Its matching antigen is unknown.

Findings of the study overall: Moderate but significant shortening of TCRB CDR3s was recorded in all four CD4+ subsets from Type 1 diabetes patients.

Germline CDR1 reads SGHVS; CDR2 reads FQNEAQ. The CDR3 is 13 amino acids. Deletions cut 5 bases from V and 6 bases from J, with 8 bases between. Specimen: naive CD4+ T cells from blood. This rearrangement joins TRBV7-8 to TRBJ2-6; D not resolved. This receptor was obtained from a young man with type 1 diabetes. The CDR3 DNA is TGTGCCAGCAGCCGAGGTGAGGCCAACGTCCTGACTTTC. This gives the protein CASSRGEANVLTF.